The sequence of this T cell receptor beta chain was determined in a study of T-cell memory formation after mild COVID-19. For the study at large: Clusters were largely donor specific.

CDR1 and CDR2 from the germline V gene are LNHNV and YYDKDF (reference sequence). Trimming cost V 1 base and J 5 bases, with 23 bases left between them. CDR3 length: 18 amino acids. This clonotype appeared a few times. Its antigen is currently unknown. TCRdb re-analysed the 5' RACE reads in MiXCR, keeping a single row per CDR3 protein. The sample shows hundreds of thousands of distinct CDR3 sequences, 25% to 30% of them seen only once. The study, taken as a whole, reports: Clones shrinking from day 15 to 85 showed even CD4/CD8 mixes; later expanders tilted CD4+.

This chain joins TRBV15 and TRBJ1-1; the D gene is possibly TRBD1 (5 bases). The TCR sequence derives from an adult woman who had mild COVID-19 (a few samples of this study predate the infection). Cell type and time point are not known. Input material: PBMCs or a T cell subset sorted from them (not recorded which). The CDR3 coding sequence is TGTGCCACCAGCAGAGGAGTGGACAAGAAAAGGGTTGGGACTGAAGCTTTCTTT. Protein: CATSRGVDKKRVGTEAFF.